These 14 T cell receptor beta chains originate from one sample sequenced in a study of blood T cell repertoires in COVID-19. Libraries were prepared by immunoSEQ multiplex PCR; TCRdb keeps only in-frame clonotypes and omits some of them. The sample has roughly 440,000 clones, more than 70% seen once. Source material: peripheral blood. These receptors originate from a woman aged 45-65 years with COVID-19, enrolled during active disease.

The chain carries TRBV7-2 and TRBJ1-5; 7 bases map to TRBD1. V was clipped by 2 bases and J by 3 bases; unmatched bases: 7. Germline CDR1 and CDR2: SGHTA and FQGNSA. The CDR3 totals 16 residues. The CDR3 sequence: CASSLRVTGINQPQHF. CDR3 DNA sequence: TGTGCCAGCAGCTTAAGGGTGACAGGGATCAATCAGCCCCAGCATTTT.

The sample holds one count of this clone. This sequence joins TRBV5-6 and TRBJ2-7; 7 bases line up with TRBD1. V shed 4 bases, J shed 0 bases, and the junction held 7 bases outside the gene matches. Germline V gene data show CDR1 as SGHDT and CDR2 as YYEEEE. The length of the CDR3 is 15 residues. The CDR3 region has the DNA TGTGCCAGCAGCAACGGACAGGCCCTCTCCTACGAGCAGTACTTC. It encodes CASSNGQALSYEQYF.

The chain uses TRBV19 and TRBJ2-6; 7 nucleotides line up with TRBD2. Per germline, CDR1 LNHDA and CDR2 SQIVND (reference sequence). V shed 6 bases and J 1 base; nucleotides not matched to a gene: 9. CDR3 length: 17 residues. The CDR3 sequence: CASRGGLAGSGANVLTF. The CDR3 bases are TGTGCCAGTAGGGGGGGGTTGGCGGGGTCTGGGGCCAACGTCCTGACTTTC.

The chain has TRBV6-5 and TRBJ1-1, with TRBD1 matching 7 bases. With 7 bases clipped from V and 8 bases from J, the junction kept 10 bases outside the gene matches. This CDR3 has 13 residues. CDR1 is MNHEY, CDR2 SVGAGI, per germline. The CDR3, as DNA: TGTGCCAGCAATACCGTAGGGGGCCCCGAAGCTTTCTTT. As protein: CASNTVGGPEAFF.

The chain carries TRBV2 and TRBJ2-7; 9 nucleotides match TRBD2. The V segment lost 5 bases and the J segment 2 bases; nucleotides outside the gene matches: 10. Germline assignment: CDR1 SNHLY and CDR2 FYNNEI. CDR3 length: 16 amino acids. In DNA, the CDR3 is TGTGCCAGCAGTCCGTCTGGAGCGGGGGGCCCCTACGAGCAGTACTTC. Residues: CASSPSGAGGPYEQYF. Full variable domain (rest looked up from reference TRBV2 and TRBJ2-7): EPEVTQTPSHQVTQMGQEVILRCVPISNHLYFYWYRQILGQKVEFLVSFYNNEISEKSEIFDDQFSVERPDGSNFTLKIRSTKLEDSAMYFCASSPSGAGGPYEQYFGPGTRLTVT.

This chain connects TRBV4-1 to TRBJ2-7, with D possibly TRBD2 on 6 matching bases. The CDR3 is made up of 16 amino acids. V shed 0 bases and J shed 5 bases, with 17 bases lying between them. Germline V gene data show CDR1 as MGHRA and CDR2 as YSYEKL. CDR3 bases: TGCGCCAGCAGCCAAGATTCAAGGCAGGGAGGAAACGAGCAGTACTTC. Translation gives CASSQDSRQGGNEQYF.

The J gene is TRBJ1-1, the V gene TRBV28; TRBD1 matches 10 bases. V lost 6 bases, J lost 5 bases, and 12 bases stayed unmatched. This CDR3 contains 16 residues. Germline-derived CDR1 and CDR2 are MDHEN and SYDVKM. CDR3: CASSRPGQGSGTEAFF. The DNA for the CDR3 is TGTGCCAGCAGCAGACCGGGACAGGGGTCCGGGACTGAAGCTTTCTTT.

This chain connects TRBV19 to TRBJ1-2, with 7 bases lining up with TRBD1. Germline CDR1 is LNHDA and CDR2 is SQIVND (reference sequence). CDR3 length: 12 residues. Trimming removed 8 bases from V and 3 bases from J; junction bases left unmatched: 3. CDR3 DNA: TGTGCCAGTCGGGACAGAGACTATGGCTACACCTTC. It is translated as CASRDRDYGYTF.

The chain links TRBV4-1 to TRBJ2-5, with 11 bases matching TRBD1. With 3 bases clipped from V and 4 bases from J, the junction kept 7 bases outside the gene matches. The CDR3 consists of 16 residues. In germline, CDR1 is MGHRA, CDR2 YSYEKL. In nucleotides, the CDR3 is TGCGCCAGCAGCCAGGCGGACAGGGGGCGGCGAGAGACCCAGTACTTC. Protein: CASSQADRGRRETQYF.

The chain links TRBV15 to TRBJ1-1; D not resolved. V was trimmed by 1 base and J by 1 base, leaving 10 bases between them. This CDR3 contains 15 residues. Germline lookup yields CDR1 LNHNV and CDR2 YYDKDF (reference sequence). CDR3 DNA sequence: TGTGCCACCAGCAGAGGAGGGATCGGGAACACTGAAGCTTTCTTT. Its protein product is CATSRGGIGNTEAFF.

The chain uses TRBV7-3 and TRBJ1-1; TRBD1 aligns across 8 bases. Trimming at V came to 4 bases and at J to 3 bases, leaving 7 bases not matched to a gene. CDR3 length: 15 residues. Germline V gives CDR1 SGHTA, CDR2 FQGTGA. The CDR3 DNA sequence: TGTGCCAGCAGCTCCCAGGGGGCCGTTGACACTGAAGCTTTCTTT. Amino acid sequence: CASSSQGAVDTEAFF.

V is TRBV29-1 and J is TRBJ1-1, with D perhaps matching TRBD1 (6 bases). The CDR3 consists of 13 residues. Germline values: CDR1 SQVTM, CDR2 ANQGSEA. Trimming took off 6 bases at V and 3 bases at J, with 14 bases between the two ends. CDR3 loop: CSVRGGRDTEAFF. The CDR3 DNA is TGCAGCGTGAGGGGGGGACGGGACACTGAAGCTTTCTTT.

The chain recombines TRBV30 with TRBJ1-6; 7 bases line up with TRBD1. The V segment lost 5 bases and the J segment 2 bases; nucleotides outside the gene matches: 3. Germline-derived CDR1 and CDR2 are GTSNPN and SVGIG (reference sequence). The CDR3 is 14 residues long. The CDR3 region has the DNA TGTGCCTGGGGTGGGACAGCCTATAATTCACCCCTCCACTTT. Translated, it gives CAWGGTAYNSPLHF.

This clone was observed a handful of times. The chain recombines TRBV19 with TRBJ2-2; TRBD2 might be the D (5 bases). Germline CDR1 reads LNHDA; CDR2 reads SQIVND (reference sequence). With 7 bases removed from V and 2 bases from J, the gap between germline ends came to 14 bases. This CDR3 region has 15 residues. The CDR3: CASNLDRDNTGELFF. The CDR3 DNA is TGTGCCAGTAACCTGGACCGGGATAACACCGGGGAGCTGTTTTTT.